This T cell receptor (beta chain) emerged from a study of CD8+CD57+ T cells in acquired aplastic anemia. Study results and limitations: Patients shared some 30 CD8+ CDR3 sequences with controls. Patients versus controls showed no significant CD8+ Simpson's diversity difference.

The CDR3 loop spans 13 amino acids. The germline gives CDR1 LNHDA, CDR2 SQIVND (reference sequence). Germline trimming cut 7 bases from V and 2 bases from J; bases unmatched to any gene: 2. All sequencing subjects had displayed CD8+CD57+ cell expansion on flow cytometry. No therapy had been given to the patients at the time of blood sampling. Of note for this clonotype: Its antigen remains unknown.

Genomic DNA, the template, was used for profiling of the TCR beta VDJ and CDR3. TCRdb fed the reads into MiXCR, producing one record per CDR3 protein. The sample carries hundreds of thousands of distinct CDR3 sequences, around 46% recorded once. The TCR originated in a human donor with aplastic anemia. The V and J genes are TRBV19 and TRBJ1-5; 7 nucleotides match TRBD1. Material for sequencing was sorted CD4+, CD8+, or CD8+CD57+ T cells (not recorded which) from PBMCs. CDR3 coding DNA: TGTGCCAGTACCGACAGGGGCAATCAGCCCCAGCATTTT. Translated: CASTDRGNQPQHF.